This entry features one T cell receptor (beta chain) sequence. Its antigen specificity is not known. Nothing much larger sits one base from this clone, and base qualities are not available. These data belong to a study of technical replicates of blood from several donors listed by TCRdb under 2017. Unmatched junction bases come to 5, with V trimmed by 0 bases and J by 6 bases. The CDR3 goes from the cysteine to the phenylalanine over 15 residues. CDR3 DNA only is kept here, 45 bases in frame from base 1. The germline V gene supplies CDR1 SGDLS and CDR2 YYNGEE. The protocol used for the library was the immunoSEQ multiplex PCR assay. Not all clones reach the TCRdb copy of this immuneACCESS table, which keeps in-frame sequences only. Checked studies attribute under half of the gap to unresolved V genes and leave the rest unexplained. The sample table holds tens of thousands of clones, of which approximately 96% were seen once. Jointly, the top ten make up 0.34% of the sample.

Material for sequencing was T cells isolated from PBMCs. The chain is assembled from TRBV9 and TRBJ2-7; 11 central nucleotides agree with TRBD2. This TCR derives from a human donor in good health. The base sequence is TGTGCCAGCAGCGTAGCGGGGACTAGCGGCCTCGAGCAGTACTTC. Its protein is CASSVAGTSGLEQYF.